The 22 T cell receptor beta chains below all came from one sample that was sequenced in a study of T cells expressing NK-cell markers. TCRdb re-analyzed the 5' RACE reads; it lists each CDR3 protein once, without DNA. The sample table sets out 140,000 to 150,000 distinct CDR3 sequences. Sequencing was carried out using blood T cells: a sorted CD56 or NKG2C T cell subset, CD4+ or CD8+ T cells, or bulk PBMC T cells (not recorded which). The source of these receptors is a man aged 18 to 29 in good health.

This chain joins TRBV4-2 and TRBJ2-1; as DNA is missing, the TRBD1 call by TCRdb cannot be tested. CDR3 length: 16 amino acids. Germline V gene sequence: CDR1 LGHNA, CDR2 YNFKEQ. CDR3 residues: CASSPGQRSSYNEQFF.

This chain connects TRBV12-5 to TRBJ2-1. The CDR3 length is 15 residues. Germline lookup yields CDR1 LGHNT and CDR2 FRNRAP. This chain's CDR3 is CASGWSPDVLREQFF.

The chain has TRBV12-3 or TRBV12-4 and TRBJ2-3; TCRdb gives TRBD1 as the D gene, but with no DNA this cannot be confirmed. The CDR3 sequence is 13 residues long. CDR3 protein: CASSLVPVDTQYF.

The chain combines TRBV25-1 with TRBJ2-1; TCRdb picks TRBD2, but there is no DNA to check that call. Germline CDR1 reads MGHDK; CDR2 reads SYGVNS. The CDR3 is made up of 16 amino acids. The CDR3: CASSEMGGRAGYEQFF. Using reference TRBV25-1 and TRBJ2-1 for the parts outside the CDR3, the full variable domain is EADIYQTPRYLVIGTGKKITLECSQTMGHDKMYWYQQDPGMELHLIHYSYGVNSTEKGDLSSESTVSRIRTEHFPLTLESARPSHTSQYLCASSEMGGRAGYEQFFGPGTRLTVL.

The rearrangement joins TRBV5-4 to TRBJ2-3. Germline V gives CDR1 SGHNT, CDR2 YYREEE (reference sequence). The CDR3 extends over 15 amino acids. Here the CDR3 reads CASSLEITSADTQYF.

The CDR3 loop reads CASSLLLVQETQYF. The chain is built from TRBV11-2 and TRBJ2-5; TCRdb selects TRBD2, and the lack of DNA leaves this call unchecked. This CDR3 contains 14 residues. Germline loops: CDR1 SGHAT, CDR2 FQNNGV. Filled out from reference TRBV11-2 and TRBJ2-5, the complete variable domain reads EAGVAQSPRYKIIEKRQSVAFWCNPISGHATLYWYQQILGQGPKLLIQFQNNGVVDDSQLPKDRFSAERLKGVDSTLKIQPAKLEDSAVYLCASSLLLVQETQYFGPGTRLLVL.

The rearrangement joins TRBV11-2 to TRBJ2-1; without DNA, the TCRdb call of TRBD2 cannot be checked. The CDR3 consists of 13 residues. Germline CDR1 SGHAT, CDR2 FQNNGV. CDR3 amino acids: CASSLAEGPEQFF.

The chain couples TRBV12-3 or TRBV12-4 to TRBJ2-1. The CDR3 consists of 13 residues. The CDR3: CASRVFKYNEQFF.

The CDR3 loop reads CASSVSLWSNTEAFF. J is TRBJ1-1 and V is TRBV19; as DNA is missing, the TRBD1 call by TCRdb cannot be tested. The CDR3 consists of 15 residues. The germline CDR1 and CDR2 sequences are LNHDA and SQIVND (reference sequence).

V and J are TRBV12-3 or TRBV12-4 and TRBJ2-3; the TRBD2 assignment by TCRdb is unverifiable without DNA. This CDR3 is built from 16 residues. The CDR3 sequence is CASSSGTSLYSDTQYF.

The chain employs TRBV7-6 and TRBJ1-4; TCRdb's D call, TRBD1, is unchecked because there is no DNA. This CDR3 comprises 15 residues. Germline V lookup: CDR1 SGHVS, CDR2 FNYEAQ. The CDR3 sequence is CASSQDRDLNEKLFF.

The gene calls are TRBV4-3 and TRBJ2-1; lacking DNA, the TRBD2 call made by TCRdb goes unchecked. This CDR3 has 17 residues. Germline lookup yields CDR1 LGHNA and CDR2 YSLEER. The CDR3 sequence is CASSQEGLAVTEEEQFF.

This rearrangement joins TRBV11-2 to TRBJ1-2. The CDR3 consists of 14 residues. CDR1 is SGHAT and CDR2 is FQNNGV in the germline V gene. The CDR3 spells CASSLSGILYGYTF.

The chain links TRBV25-1 to TRBJ2-5; TCRdb returns TRBD1, unconfirmable since there is no DNA. The germline V gene encodes CDR1 MGHDK and CDR2 SYGVNS. There are 14 residues in the CDR3. Here the CDR3 reads CASSETGGQETQYF.

The V call is TRBV30, the J call TRBJ1-1; TCRdb outputs TRBD1, but without DNA this stays unchecked. Germline CDR1 GTSNPN, CDR2 SVGIG (reference sequence). The CDR3 contains 14 residues. The CDR3 region is CAWSKGQGDTEAFF.

This chain connects TRBV21-1 to TRBJ2-1; the TCRdb call, TRBD2, lacks DNA for checking. TRBV21-1 is given as a pseudogene. This CDR3 comprises 14 residues. The CDR3 spells CAGVTSGSYNEQFF.

This chain links TRBV27 with TRBJ2-1; the D call of TRBD2 rests on TCRdb alone, since no DNA is present to check it. The length of the CDR3 is 14 residues. CDR1 is MNHEY, CDR2 SMNVEV, per germline (reference sequence). CDR3 residues: CAVRLAGTYNEQFF.

V and J are TRBV7-6 and TRBJ2-3; TCRdb lists TRBD2, though no DNA is available to test this call. CDR3 length: 18 residues. Germline V gene lookup returns CDR1 SGHVS and CDR2 FNYEAQ. The CDR3 loop reads CASSLTRTSGRIMDTQYF.

The rearrangement joins TRBV4-1 to TRBJ2-3; TCRdb's assignment of TRBD1 cannot be checked, as there is no DNA. The CDR3 extends over 16 amino acids. Germline CDR1 MGHRA, CDR2 YSYEKL. The CDR3 spells CASSQEGDRGTDTQYF.

V and J are TRBV12-3 or TRBV12-4 and TRBJ1-1; as DNA is missing, the TRBD1 call by TCRdb cannot be tested. This CDR3 spans 12 amino acids. CDR3 protein: CASDRGGTEAFF.

The chain has TRBV2 and TRBJ2-1; the TCRdb D gene call, TRBD2, has no DNA to confirm it. The CDR3 is 16 amino acids. Germline V gene sequence: CDR1 SNHLY, CDR2 FYNNEI. The CDR3 sequence: CASSEATRGVYNEQFF.

This sequence joins TRBV7-9 and TRBJ2-7; the TRBD1 assignment by TCRdb is unverifiable without DNA. Germline loops: CDR1 SEHNR, CDR2 FQNEAQ (reference sequence). The CDR3 consists of 16 residues. CDR3 sequence: CASSLEGFGYSYEQYF.